The next 21 T cell receptor beta chains were all read from a single sample in a study of blood T cell repertoires in COVID-19. Produced via immunoSEQ multiplex PCR; TCRdb's table is partial and in-frame only. The sample includes under 300,000 clones, roughly 82% seen only once; the top ten take about 1.4%. Input material: peripheral blood. The receptor set was obtained from a woman between 40 and 50 years old who had recovered from COVID-19.

The rearrangement joins TRBV7-8 to TRBJ2-3; D gene ambiguous. V lost 7 bases and J 6 bases, leaving 14 bases between the germline ends. The CDR3 is 13 residues long. CDR1 is SGHVS, CDR2 FQNEAQ, per germline. The DNA for the CDR3 is TGTGCCAGCAAGCCTAAGTTTGGTGATACGCAGTATTTT. It translates to CASKPKFGDTQYF.

The genes are TRBV6-5 and TRBJ1-2; 9 bases line up with TRBD1. The germline V gene has CDR1 MNHEY and CDR2 SVGAGI. The CDR3 runs to 15 residues. Unmatched junction bases numbered 10, after V lost 6 bases and J lost 5 bases. The CDR3 here is CASRDYRGRSYGYTF. The DNA for the CDR3 is TGTGCCAGCAGAGACTACAGGGGGCGCAGTTATGGCTACACCTTC.

The chain couples TRBV7-9 to TRBJ2-5, with D possibly TRBD2 on 6 matching bases. This CDR3 is built from 13 residues. The V and J ends lost 3 bases and 5 bases respectively, with 10 bases between them. The germline V gene has CDR1 SEHNR and CDR2 FQNEAQ (reference sequence). CDR3 bases: TGTGCCAGCAGCTTCGGGGGTGGGGAGACCCAGTACTTC. Its translation is CASSFGGGETQYF.

This rearrangement joins TRBV5-1 to TRBJ1-1; D perhaps matches TRBD1 (6 bases). V lost 4 bases to trimming and J lost 7 bases, with 14 bases between them. This CDR3 comprises 13 residues. CDR1 and CDR2 (germline): SGHRS, YFSETQ. The CDR3 DNA is TGCGCCAGCAGCGTGGGGACACAACTTGAAGCTTTCTTT. Translated: CASSVGTQLEAFF.

The chain links TRBV7-2 to TRBJ1-2; 8 bases line up with TRBD1. The CDR3 runs to 13 residues. Germline-derived CDR1 and CDR2 are SGHTA and FQGNSA. V lost 5 bases to trimming and J lost 8 bases; unmatched junction nucleotides: 7. CDR3 in amino acids: CASSPGQGLGYTF. The CDR3 nucleotides are TGTGCCAGCAGCCCAGGACAGGGTCTCGGCTACACCTTC.

CDR3 nucleotides: TGTGCCAGCAGTTATTCTGGGACAGGTTGGTCCTACGAGCAGTACTTC. Encoded protein: CASSYSGTGWSYEQYF. This sequence joins TRBV6-5 and TRBJ2-7, with TRBD1 identical over 8 bases. CDR1 and CDR2 from the germline V gene are MNHEY and SVGAGI. This CDR3 region has 16 residues. Trimming took 3 bases from V and 1 from J; bases not matched to a gene: 8.

The rearrangement uses TRBV2 and TRBJ2-1; 11 bases line up with TRBD2. This CDR3 contains 14 residues. The germline CDR1 and CDR2 sequences are SNHLY and FYNNEI. V gave up 8 bases and J gave up 13 bases; unmatched junction bases: 13. CDR3 sequence (DNA): TGTGCCAGCTCCACCTCCCTAGCGGGGGGTTCCCAGTTCTTC. Translated: CASSTSLAGGSQFF.

The chain uses TRBV11-2 and TRBJ2-7; TRBD2 is a possible D gene (6 bases). V gave up 3 bases and J gave up 3 bases, with 9 bases separating them. The CDR3 runs to 13 residues. From germline, CDR1 is SGHAT and CDR2 FQNNGV. The CDR3 here is CASSLGGDYEQYF. CDR3 coding DNA: TGTGCCAGCAGCTTGGGCGGGGACTACGAGCAGTACTTC.

This clone has only one observation. The chain uses TRBV5-5 and TRBJ1-6; the D gene is possibly TRBD1 (5 bases). The CDR3 loop spans 15 amino acids. Germline loops: CDR1 SGHKS, CDR2 YYEKEE (reference sequence). The V and J ends lost 4 bases and 14 bases respectively, with 22 bases between them. CDR3 DNA sequence: TGTGCCAGCAGCCCCACCGGGTCGGGGGTAGTTTCCCTCCACTTT. The encoded protein is CASSPTGSGVVSLHF.

The V gene is TRBV5-1, the J gene TRBJ2-5; D unresolved. Germline loops: CDR1 SGHRS, CDR2 YFSETQ. The V end lost 0 bases, the J end lost 4 bases, and 7 bases lay between the germline ends. CDR3 length: 13 residues. The DNA of the CDR3 is TGCGCCAGCAGCTTGGTTACGCGAGAGACCCAGTACTTC. Protein sequence: CASSLVTRETQYF.

The V gene is TRBV11-2, the J gene TRBJ1-2, with TRBD1 identical over 7 bases. CDR3 length: 13 amino acids. Trimming at V came to 1 base and at J to 12 bases, leaving 8 bases not matched to a gene. Germline CDR1 and CDR2: SGHAT and FQNNGV. CDR3 amino acids: CASSLGQGTDDTF. The CDR3 bases are TGTGCCAGCAGCTTAGGCCAAGGGACAGATGACACCTTC.

This clone was seen at least ten times. The rearrangement links TRBV25-1 to TRBJ1-6; TRBD1 agrees at 7 bases. With 9 bases clipped from V and 9 bases from J, the junction kept 8 bases outside the gene matches. This CDR3 has 13 residues. Germline assignment: CDR1 MGHDK and CDR2 SYGVNS. CDR3 protein: CASSQGWSSPLHF. DNA of the CDR3: TGTGCCAGTTCACAGGGGTGGTCTTCACCCCTCCACTTT.

V gene TRBV4-3 combines with J gene TRBJ1-2; the D gene is possibly TRBD1 (6 bases). CDR1 and CDR2 from the germline V gene are LGHNA and YSLEER. The CDR3 loop spans 14 amino acids. V was pared by 0 bases and J by 4 bases, with 9 bases between. The CDR3 loop reads CASSQDRGPYGYTF. The CDR3 DNA sequence: TGCGCCAGCAGCCAAGACAGGGGACCCTATGGCTACACCTTC.

This clone was detected a few times. The V call is TRBV5-1, the J call TRBJ1-1; D is unclear. Trimming pared 0 bases from V and 1 base from J, leaving 4 bases between. Germline values: CDR1 SGHRS, CDR2 YFSETQ. CDR3 size: 13 residues. The CDR3 sequence: CASSLEPNTEAFF. CDR3 DNA: TGCGCCAGCAGCTTGGAGCCGAACACTGAAGCTTTCTTT.

In its sample, this clone was seen a few times. The chain links TRBV12-3 or TRBV12-4 to TRBJ1-5; 7 nucleotides match TRBD1. After removal of 5 bases from V and 9 bases from J, the junction contained 7 bases not matched to a gene. This CDR3 region has 13 residues. In DNA, the CDR3 is TGTGCCAGCAGTCCGACAGGGTTGGGGCCCCAGCATTTT. Protein sequence: CASSPTGLGPQHF.

The chain has TRBV5-1 and TRBJ2-1; 11 bases line up with TRBD1. V lost 4 bases to trimming and J lost 3 bases; unmatched junction nucleotides: 6. Germline values: CDR1 SGHRS, CDR2 YFSETQ. The CDR3 has 16 residues. The CDR3 reads CASSQTGTGGYNEQFF. CDR3 bases: TGCGCCAGCAGCCAAACCGGGACAGGGGGCTACAATGAGCAGTTCTTC.

The chain has TRBV9 and TRBJ1-1; 10 nucleotides align to TRBD1. The CDR3 totals 15 residues. Looked up from germline, CDR1 is SGDLS and CDR2 is YYNGEE. Unmatched junction bases numbered 14, after V lost 4 bases and J lost 11 bases. The CDR3: CASSIRGTGDGEAFF. The CDR3 DNA reads TGTGCCAGCAGCATCCGGGGGACAGGGGATGGCGAGGCTTTCTTT. Filled out from reference TRBV9 and TRBJ1-1, the complete variable domain reads DSGVTQTPKHLITATGQRVTLRCSPRSGDLSVYWYQQSLDQGLQFLIQYYNGEERAKGNILERFSAQQFPDLHSELNLSSLELGDSALYFCASSIRGTGDGEAFFGQGTRLTVV.

The CDR3 DNA follows: TGTGCCAGCAGCTGGGGACAGGGGGCTAACTATGGCTACACCTTC. Residues: CASSWGQGANYGYTF. The chain carries TRBV7-8 and TRBJ1-2, with 11 bases that match TRBD1. Trimming at V came to 4 bases and at J to 0 bases, leaving 1 base not matched to a gene. Germline assignment: CDR1 SGHVS and CDR2 FQNEAQ. CDR3 size: 15 residues.

The chain combines TRBV2 with TRBJ2-7; possibly TRBD1 for D (5 bases). Germline CDR1 and CDR2: SNHLY and FYNNEI. Trimming cost V 4 bases and J 4 bases, with 14 bases left between them. CDR3 length: 14 amino acids. In DNA form, the CDR3 reads TGTGCCAGCAGTGTATTTCCAGGGCCTTACGAGCAGTACTTC. Translation gives CASSVFPGPYEQYF.

The table lists this clone with a count of one. The CDR3 bases are TGTGCCAGCAGCCCAGGACGGGACAGGCCCTACGAGCAGTACTTC. This codes for CASSPGRDRPYEQYF. The V gene is TRBV4-2, the J gene TRBJ2-7; 8 bases match TRBD1. After removal of 4 bases from V and 2 bases from J, the junction contained 7 bases not matched to a gene. The CDR3 contains 15 residues. The germline gives CDR1 LGHNA, CDR2 YNFKEQ.

The chain combines TRBV2 with TRBJ1-6, with D maybe TRBD1 (5 bases). The CDR3 runs to 16 residues. V was shortened by 3 bases and J by 10 bases, with 19 bases between the two germline ends. The germline V gene encodes CDR1 SNHLY and CDR2 FYNNEI. This CDR3 is CASSDGWARAGSPLHF. As DNA, the CDR3 is TGTGCCAGCAGTGACGGGTGGGCCAGGGCTGGCTCACCCCTCCACTTT.